This TCR beta chain is drawn from a study of cytomegalovirus exposure and HLA in healthy donors. Comments on this clone: The antigen remains undetermined.

The PCR contained 60 Vbeta and 13 Jbeta primers. Only in-frame clones appear in the TCRdb table, and some are missing; sequencing was by immunoSEQ multiplex PCR. The repertoire includes around 180,000 clones, roughly 71% of them detected once, and around 1.5% sits in the top ten. The CDR3 has 14 residues. Trimming pared 4 bases from V and 3 bases from J, leaving 12 bases between. Germline V CDR1 and CDR2: LNHDA, SQIVND (reference sequence). Whole-study findings and limits: Indistinguishable V segments such as TRBV6-2 and TRBV6-3 were excluded.

The clonotype originates from a girl aged 10-17 years in good health and CMV-seronegative. The sequencing sample was made of PBMCs. V usage is TRBV19 and J usage is TRBJ1-1; tentative D call: TRBD1 (5 bases). CDR3 nucleotides: TGTGCCAGTAGTACCCCAGGGCAGCACACTGAAGCTTTCTTT. Residues: CASSTPGQHTEAFF. Full variable domain (rest looked up from reference TRBV19 and TRBJ1-1): DGGITQSPKYLFRKEGQNVTLSCEQNLNHDAMYWYRQDPGQGLRLIYYSQIVNDFQKGDIAEGYSVSREKKESFPLTVTSAQKNPTAFYLCASSTPGQHTEAFFGQGTRLTVV.